The 18 T cell receptor beta chains below all came from one sample that was sequenced in a study of patients and donors after allogeneic stem cell transplantation. TCRdb passed the RT-PCR reads through MiXCR, listing each CDR3 protein once. There are about 960,000 distinct CDR3 sequences in the sample; more than 15% occur only once, and roughly 6% lies in the top ten. Material: blood, either unsorted or a sorted T cell fraction (not recorded which). The receptors were sampled from a human donor who was either an allogeneic HSCT recipient or a stem cell or donor lymphocyte infusion donor (not recorded which). It is not recorded whose cells these are; they may come from a transplant donor.

This clonotype was counted at least ten times. The rearrangement joins TRBV12-3 or TRBV12-4 to TRBJ2-5; 7 bases are shared with TRBD1. The CDR3 covers 13 residues. The junction had 3 bases not matched to a gene; V was cut back by 6 bases and J by 2 bases. For the CDR3, the DNA is TGTGCCAGCAGCCGACAGGGTCAAGAGACCCAGTACTTC. Its translation is CASSRQGQETQYF.

This chain joins TRBV4-1 and TRBJ2-3; 9 positions agree with TRBD2. This CDR3 region has 16 residues. CDR1 is MGHRA and CDR2 is YSYEKL in the germline V gene. Trimming removed 3 bases from V and 6 bases from J; junction bases left unmatched: 10. The CDR3 region is CASSQLPAGGRDTQYF. The CDR3 DNA sequence: TGCGCCAGCAGCCAGCTCCCAGCGGGGGGACGGGATACGCAGTATTTT.

This clonotype has only a few counts. The CDR3, as DNA: TGCAGTGCTAGCCCAGCGGGAGGGAGCTCCTACGAGCAGTACTTC. This gives the protein CSASPAGGSSYEQYF. The rearrangement joins TRBV20-1 to TRBJ2-7; 10 bases line up with TRBD2. Germline V gene lookup returns CDR1 DFQATT and CDR2 SNEGSKA (reference sequence). Trimming removed 3 bases from V and 0 bases from J; junction bases left unmatched: 5. The CDR3 contains 15 residues.

The gene calls are TRBV12-3 or TRBV12-4 and TRBJ1-1, with TRBD1 as a possible D gene (6 bases). CDR3 length equals 11 residues. V lost 6 bases to trimming and J lost 8 bases, with 10 bases between them. CDR3 DNA sequence: TGTGCCAGCAGCGTTACAGGGGAAGCTTTCTTT. It codes for CASSVTGEAFF.

V gene TRBV5-8 combines with J gene TRBJ2-1, with TRBD1 matching over 7 bases. The CDR3 is 14 residues long. V lost 4 bases and J lost 7; bases outside the gene matches: 8. Germline-derived CDR1 and CDR2 are SGHTS and YDEGEE. This chain's CDR3 is CASSAETGRNEQFF. CDR3 coding DNA: TGTGCCAGCAGCGCCGAGACAGGGCGAAATGAGCAGTTCTTC.

This clonotype was recorded a few times. The chain employs TRBV7-2 and TRBJ1-1; 8 bases align to TRBD1. This CDR3 region has 14 residues. Looked up from germline, CDR1 is SGHTA and CDR2 is FQGNSA. Unmatched junction bases numbered 4, after V lost 6 bases and J lost 1 base. Here the CDR3 reads CASRPGQENTEAFF. The DNA of the CDR3 is TGTGCCAGCAGACCGGGACAGGAGAACACTGAAGCTTTCTTT.

This clonotype was seen a few times. This chain joins TRBV6-1 and TRBJ1-1, with TRBD1 as a possible D gene (6 bases). Trimming removed 9 bases at V and 4 bases at J, with 15 bases between. CDR1 is MNHNS, CDR2 SASEGT, per germline. This CDR3 is built from 13 residues. CDR3 in amino acids: CASLRGASTEAFF. DNA of the CDR3: TGTGCCAGTCTTAGGGGGGCGAGCACTGAAGCTTTCTTT.

The rearrangement uses TRBV25-1 and TRBJ1-1; D is perhaps TRBD1 (5 bases). The V end was cut by 5 bases, the J end by 7 bases, with 29 bases between. The CDR3 extends over 18 amino acids. CDR1 and CDR2 (germline): MGHDK, SYGVNS. CDR3 sequence (DNA): TGTGCCAGCAGTCCCCCCTGGGGGGAAGGAAGGAAATTGAATGAAGCTTTCTTT. This codes for CASSPPWGEGRKLNEAFF.

CDR3 amino acids: CASSEGLAGAAYNEQFF. The CDR3 DNA sequence: TGCGCCAGCAGCGAGGGACTAGCGGGAGCGGCCTACAATGAGCAGTTCTTC. This chain joins TRBV5-1 and TRBJ2-1, with 14 bases that match TRBD2. The germline CDR1 and CDR2 sequences are SGHRS and YFSETQ. The CDR3 consists of 17 residues. V was clipped by 4 bases and J by 2 bases; unmatched bases: 5. Supplemented by reference TRBV5-1 and TRBJ2-1, the full variable domain reads KAGVTQTPRYLIKTRGQQVTLSCSPISGHRSVSWYQQTPGQGLQFLFEYFSETQRNKGNFPGRFSGRQFSNSRSEMNVSTLELGDSALYLCASSEGLAGAAYNEQFFGPGTRLTVL.

Written as DNA, the CDR3 is TGCGCCAGCAGCTTGAATGGCAGGGAGGGTGATGGCTACACCTTC. Translating gives CASSLNGREGDGYTF. V is TRBV5-1 and J is TRBJ1-2; weak D call: TRBD1 (5 bases). Germline V gene data show CDR1 as SGHRS and CDR2 as YFSETQ. Trimming left V 1 base short and J 6 bases short, with 16 bases between. The CDR3 has 15 residues.

The chain combines TRBV7-9 with TRBJ2-2; D unresolved. The germline V and J ends were trimmed by 10 bases and 1 base, with 10 bases remaining between them. Germline V lookup: CDR1 SEHNR, CDR2 FQNEAQ (reference sequence). This CDR3 is built from 13 residues. CDR3 sequence (DNA): TGTGCCATCCCAAGGTGGAACACCGGGGAGCTGTTTTTT. As protein: CAIPRWNTGELFF.

The V call is TRBV12-5, the J call TRBJ1-5, with 9 bases fitting TRBD1. CDR1 LGHNT and CDR2 FRNRAP come from the germline V gene. V lost 5 bases, J lost 2 bases, and 4 bases stayed unmatched. CDR3 length: 15 residues. The CDR3 here is CASGAGQGRNQPQHF. DNA of the CDR3: TGTGCTAGTGGTGCCGGACAGGGGCGCAATCAGCCCCAGCATTTT.

The chain has TRBV18 and TRBJ2-1, with 8 bases that match TRBD2. The germline V gene encodes CDR1 KGHSH and CDR2 LQKENI. Germline trimming cut 3 bases from V and 0 bases from J; bases unmatched to any gene: 7. The CDR3 spans 17 residues. The CDR3 spells CASSPRGSGDSYNEQFF. The CDR3, as DNA: TGTGCCAGCTCACCCCGGGGTAGCGGGGACTCCTACAATGAGCAGTTCTTC.

This clonotype was seen a few times. The gene calls are TRBV4-1 and TRBJ2-7; no clear D gene. Germline assignment: CDR1 MGHRA and CDR2 YSYEKL. The CDR3 covers 15 residues. V lost 2 bases, J lost 0 bases, and 11 bases lay in between. CDR3 region: CASSQTGLSSYEQYF. The CDR3, as DNA: TGCGCCAGCAGCCAAACTGGCCTGAGCTCCTACGAGCAGTACTTC.

This clonotype was found a few times. The rearrangement uses TRBV10-3 and TRBJ2-7; 9 bases are shared with TRBD2. With V trimmed by 7 bases and J by 4 bases, 5 bases remained unmatched. This CDR3 is built from 13 residues. Germline lookup yields CDR1 ENHRY and CDR2 SYGVKD. Written as DNA, the CDR3 is TGTGCCATCAAAGGGCTAGCGGGATACGAGCAGTACTTC. This translates into CAIKGLAGYEQYF.

This clonotype came up a few times. The chain has TRBV4-1 and TRBJ1-1; TRBD1 might be the D (6 bases). The V and J ends lost 3 bases and 5 bases respectively, with 22 bases between them. This CDR3 is 17 amino acids long. Germline CDR1 reads MGHRA; CDR2 reads YSYEKL. This CDR3 reads CASSQGSGHPRGTEAFF. CDR3 bases: TGCGCCAGCAGCCAGGGGTCGGGACACCCGCGGGGGACTGAAGCTTTCTTT.

In its sample, this clonotype was seen a few times. The gene calls are TRBV11-2 and TRBJ2-7; possibly TRBD2 for D (5 bases). Trimming took 6 bases from V and 5 from J, leaving 17 bases between them. In germline, CDR1 is SGHAT, CDR2 FQNNGV. The CDR3 is 14 amino acids. CDR3 nucleotides: TGTGCCAGCAGTACTAGACCCGGGTACCACGAGCAGTACTTC. Its translation is CASSTRPGYHEQYF.

DNA of the CDR3: TGTGCCAGCAGCACTCGCGGGGACAGGGATGCCTACGAGCAGTACTTC. It codes for CASSTRGDRDAYEQYF. The chain uses TRBV7-9 and TRBJ2-7; 9 bases line up with TRBD1. Germline values: CDR1 SEHNR, CDR2 FQNEAQ (reference sequence). The CDR3 extends over 16 amino acids. V lost 5 bases, J lost 2 bases, and 10 bases stayed unmatched. The full variable domain, completed using reference TRBV7-9 and TRBJ2-7, is DTGVSQNPRHKITKRGQNVTFRCDPISEHNRLYWYRQTLGQGPEFLTYFQNEAQLEKSRLLSDRFSAERPKGSFSTLEIQRTEQGDSAMYLCASSTRGDRDAYEQYFGPGTRLTVT.